This T cell receptor (beta chain) was sequenced during a study of T cells in Graves' hyperthyroidism and ophthalmopathy. Study-level findings and limits: Most thyroid clonotypes expanded above 0.001 were also detected in blood. Progression to ophthalmopathy was predicted a median of approximately 6.4 months early.

Researchers took RNA transcripts and amplified the TCR beta CDR3 regions from them. Carried out on the TCR CDR3, a first-round RT-PCR used the HTBI primer set. TCRdb independently ran MiXCR on the multiplex PCR reads; one entry per CDR3 protein. The sample lists 540,000 or so distinct CDR3 sequences, more than 15% occurring once. The germline gives CDR1 PRHDT, CDR2 FYEKMQ (reference sequence). CDR3 length: 17 amino acids. J gave up 2 bases and V 4 bases, and 7 bases lay outside the gene matches. For this clonotype: What it binds is not known.

This clonotype originated in a woman in her 30s with Graves' hyperthyroidism. The sequenced material came from blood. V and J are TRBV13 and TRBJ2-3; 12 bases are shared with TRBD2. CDR3 DNA sequence: TGTGCCAGCAGCTCTAGACTAGCGGGAGTGGTCACAGATACGCAGTATTTT. Translating gives CASSSRLAGVVTDTQYF.